The 2 T cell receptor beta chains below all came from one sample that was sequenced in a study of a mutant IDH1 vaccine in newly diagnosed glioma. Antigens of these TCRs are unknown. Regarding time point: week 5, during vaccination. A 20-mer mutant IDH1 peptide at 300 ug was injected subcutaneously with topical imiquimod. TCRdb's table, derived via immunoSEQ multiplex PCR, lists solely in-frame clones and lacks some. This sample has about 56,000 clones, with 85% to 90% found just once. The material was PBMCs, obtained from a glioma patient whose treatment included an IDH1 peptide vaccine. The receptor source for this set is a woman in her forties with glioma.

The chain joins TRBV10-3 to TRBJ2-3; D may be TRBD1 (6 bases). Germline lookup yields CDR1 ENHRY and CDR2 SYGVKD. The CDR3 is 14 amino acids. V dropped 5 bases and J dropped 0 bases, with 9 bases sitting between them. For the CDR3, the DNA is TGTGCCATCAGTACCGGACAGAGCACAGATACGCAGTATTTT. It specifies CAISTGQSTDTQYF.

As DNA, the CDR3 is TGTGCCAGCAGCCAAGGGGCTAATGAAAAACTGTTTTTT. Translating gives CASSQGANEKLFF. The chain recombines TRBV14 with TRBJ1-4; D gene unclear. Germline V gives CDR1 SGHDN, CDR2 FVKESK. V was pared by 1 base and J by 3 bases, with 3 bases between. The CDR3 runs 13 residues.